This T cell receptor (beta chain) was documented in a study of blood T cell repertoires in COVID-19. Study-level background: Acute and convalescent COVID-19 samples came from the United States, Italy and Spain. PBMCs, B-cell-depleted T cells, or T cells were the source of the cDNA or gDNA that made up the material.

Under the authors' procedure: Reference gene primer amplification gave estimated nucleated cell counts. Using immunoSEQ multiplex PCR, the repertoire was profiled, and TCRdb retains in-frame clones only, with some absent. V and J calls and clone size come straight from that table; D and trimming were deduced from the DNA. Seen here are about 98,000 clones, around 75% observed once, and the top ten hold around 22%. Sequencing was done on a sample of peripheral blood. The receptor comes from a man between 65 and 79 years old with acute or convalescent COVID-19.

The CDR3 protein is CASSKTGTSTDTQYF. In DNA form, the CDR3 reads TGTGCCAGCAGCAAGACAGGAACCAGCACAGATACGCAGTATTTT. This sequence joins TRBV6-5 and TRBJ2-3, with D possibly TRBD1 on 6 matching bases. There are 15 residues in the CDR3. The ends were cut back, 6 bases at V and 0 bases at J, with 13 bases in the middle. The germline V gene encodes CDR1 MNHEY and CDR2 SVGAGI.